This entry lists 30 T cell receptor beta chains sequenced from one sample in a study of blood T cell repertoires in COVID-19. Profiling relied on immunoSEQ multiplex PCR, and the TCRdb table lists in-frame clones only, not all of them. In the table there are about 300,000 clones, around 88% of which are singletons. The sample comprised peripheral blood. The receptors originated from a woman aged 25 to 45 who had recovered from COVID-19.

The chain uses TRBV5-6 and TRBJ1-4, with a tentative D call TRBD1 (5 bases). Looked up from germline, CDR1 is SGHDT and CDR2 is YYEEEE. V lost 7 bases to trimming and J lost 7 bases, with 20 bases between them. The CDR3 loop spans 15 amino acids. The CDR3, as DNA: TGTGCCAGCTCCCGGTGGGGCGGACGCAGTGAAAAACTGTTTTTT. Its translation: CASSRWGGRSEKLFF.

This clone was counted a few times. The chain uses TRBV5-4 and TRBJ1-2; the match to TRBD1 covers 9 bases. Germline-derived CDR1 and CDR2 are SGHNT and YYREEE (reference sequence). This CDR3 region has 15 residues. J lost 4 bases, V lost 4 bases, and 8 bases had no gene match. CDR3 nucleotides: TGTGCCAGCAGCATTGACAGGGGGGGACCCTATGGCTACACCTTC. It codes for CASSIDRGGPYGYTF. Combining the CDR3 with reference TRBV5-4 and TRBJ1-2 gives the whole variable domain ETGVTQSPTHLIKTRGQQVTLRCSSQSGHNTVSWYQQALGQGPQFIFQYYREEENGRGNFPPRFSGLQFPNYSSELNVNALELDDSALYLCASSIDRGGPYGYTFGSGTRLTVV.

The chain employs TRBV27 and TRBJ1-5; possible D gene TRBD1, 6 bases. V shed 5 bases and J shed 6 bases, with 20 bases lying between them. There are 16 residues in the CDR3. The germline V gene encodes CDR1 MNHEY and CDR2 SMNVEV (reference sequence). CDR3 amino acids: CASSPDEGGAGQPQHF. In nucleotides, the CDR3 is TGTGCCAGCAGTCCAGATGAAGGGGGGGCGGGTCAGCCCCAGCATTTT.

The CDR3 nucleotides are TGTGCCACCGACAGTTACACTGAAGCTTTCTTT. As protein: CATDSYTEAFF. V usage is TRBV19 and J usage is TRBJ1-1, with D perhaps TRBD1 (5 bases). This CDR3 has 11 amino acids. Trimming cost V 10 bases and J 3 bases, with 9 bases left between them. CDR1 and CDR2 (germline): LNHDA, SQIVND (reference sequence).

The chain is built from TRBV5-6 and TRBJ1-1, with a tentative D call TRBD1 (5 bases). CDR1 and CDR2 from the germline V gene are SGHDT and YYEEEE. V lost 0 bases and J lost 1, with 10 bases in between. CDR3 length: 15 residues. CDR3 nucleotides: TGTGCCAGCAGCTTGGGTCTCAGGGCGAACACTGAAGCTTTCTTT. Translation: CASSLGLRANTEAFF.

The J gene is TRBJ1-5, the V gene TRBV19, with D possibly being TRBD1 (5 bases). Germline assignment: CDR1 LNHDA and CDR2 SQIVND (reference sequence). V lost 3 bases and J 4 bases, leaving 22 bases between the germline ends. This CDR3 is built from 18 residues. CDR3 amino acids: CASSIGRPTGRPNQPQHF. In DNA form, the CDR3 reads TGTGCCAGTAGTATCGGAAGACCAACAGGCAGGCCGAATCAGCCCCAGCATTTT.

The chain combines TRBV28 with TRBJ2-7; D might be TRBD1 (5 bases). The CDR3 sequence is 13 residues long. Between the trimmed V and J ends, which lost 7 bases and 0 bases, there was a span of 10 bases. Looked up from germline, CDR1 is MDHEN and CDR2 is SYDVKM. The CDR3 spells CASTRQISYEQYF. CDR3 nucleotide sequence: TGTGCCAGCACCCGACAGATCTCCTACGAGCAGTACTTC.

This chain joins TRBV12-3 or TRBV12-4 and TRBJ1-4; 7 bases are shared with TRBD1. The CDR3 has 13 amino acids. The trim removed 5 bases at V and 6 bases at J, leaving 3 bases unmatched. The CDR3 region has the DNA TGTGCCAGCAGTAAAGACAGGGATGAAAAACTGTTTTTT. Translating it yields CASSKDRDEKLFF.

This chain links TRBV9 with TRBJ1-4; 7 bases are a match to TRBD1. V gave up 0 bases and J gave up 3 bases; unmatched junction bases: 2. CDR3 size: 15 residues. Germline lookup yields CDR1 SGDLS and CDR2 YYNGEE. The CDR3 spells CASSVGGQPNEKLFF. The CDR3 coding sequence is TGTGCCAGCAGCGTAGGGGGACAGCCTAATGAAAAACTGTTTTTT.

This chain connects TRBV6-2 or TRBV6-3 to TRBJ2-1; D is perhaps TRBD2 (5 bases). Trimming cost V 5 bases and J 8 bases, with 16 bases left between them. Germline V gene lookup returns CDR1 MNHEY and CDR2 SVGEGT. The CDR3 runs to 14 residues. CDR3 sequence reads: CASSGPGIVHEQFF. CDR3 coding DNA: TGTGCCAGCAGTGGGCCGGGGATTGTCCATGAGCAGTTCTTC.

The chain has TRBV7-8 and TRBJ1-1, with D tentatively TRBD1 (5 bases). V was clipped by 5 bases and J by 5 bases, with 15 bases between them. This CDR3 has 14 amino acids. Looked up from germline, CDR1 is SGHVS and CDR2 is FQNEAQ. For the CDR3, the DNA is TGTGCCAGCAGCCGGACGGGGCGGGAGACTGAAGCTTTCTTT. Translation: CASSRTGRETEAFF.

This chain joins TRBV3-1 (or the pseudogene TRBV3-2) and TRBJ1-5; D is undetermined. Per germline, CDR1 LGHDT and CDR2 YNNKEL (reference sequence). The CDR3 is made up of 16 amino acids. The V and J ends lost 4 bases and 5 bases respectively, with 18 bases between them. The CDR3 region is CASSLSSAGWYQPQHF. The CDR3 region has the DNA TGTGCCAGCAGCCTATCCTCGGCAGGTTGGTATCAGCCCCAGCATTTT.

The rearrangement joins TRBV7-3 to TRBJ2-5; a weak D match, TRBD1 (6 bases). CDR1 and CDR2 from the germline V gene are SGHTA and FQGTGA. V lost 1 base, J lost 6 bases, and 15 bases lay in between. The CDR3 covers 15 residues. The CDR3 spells CASSLIGGGLQTQYF. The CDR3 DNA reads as TGTGCCAGCAGCTTAATTGGGGGCGGGTTGCAGACCCAGTACTTC.

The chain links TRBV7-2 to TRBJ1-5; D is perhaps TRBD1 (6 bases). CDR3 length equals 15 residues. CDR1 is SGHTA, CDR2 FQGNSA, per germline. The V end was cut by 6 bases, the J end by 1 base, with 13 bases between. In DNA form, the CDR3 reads TGTGCCAGCAGGCGGGGGGGCGGAAGCAATCAGCCCCAGCATTTT. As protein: CASRRGGGSNQPQHF.

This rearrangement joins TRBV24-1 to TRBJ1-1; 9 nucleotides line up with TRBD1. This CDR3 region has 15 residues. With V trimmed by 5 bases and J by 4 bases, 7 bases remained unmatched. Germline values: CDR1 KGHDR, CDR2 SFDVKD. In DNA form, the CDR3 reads TGTGCCACCAGTGCCGGGACAGGGTGGAGCACTGAAGCTTTCTTT. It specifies CATSAGTGWSTEAFF.

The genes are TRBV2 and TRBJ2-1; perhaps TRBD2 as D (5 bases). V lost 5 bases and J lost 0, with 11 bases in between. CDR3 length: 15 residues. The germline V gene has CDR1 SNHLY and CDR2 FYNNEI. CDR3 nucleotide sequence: TGTGCCAGCAGTCCCGGGGTATACTCCTACAATGAGCAGTTCTTC. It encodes CASSPGVYSYNEQFF.

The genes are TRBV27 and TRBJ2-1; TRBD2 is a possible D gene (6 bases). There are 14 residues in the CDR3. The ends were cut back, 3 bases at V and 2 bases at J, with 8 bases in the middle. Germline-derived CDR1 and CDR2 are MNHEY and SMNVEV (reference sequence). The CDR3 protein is CASSFGGPYNEQFF. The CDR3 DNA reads TGTGCCAGCAGTTTCGGGGGACCCTACAATGAGCAGTTCTTC.

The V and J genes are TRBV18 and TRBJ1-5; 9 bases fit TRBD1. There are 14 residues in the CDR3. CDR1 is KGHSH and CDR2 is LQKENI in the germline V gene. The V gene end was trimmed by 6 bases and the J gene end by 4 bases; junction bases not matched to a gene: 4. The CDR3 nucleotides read TGTGCCAGCTCTTTTGACAGGGGGAATCAGCCCCAGCATTTT. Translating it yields CASSFDRGNQPQHF.

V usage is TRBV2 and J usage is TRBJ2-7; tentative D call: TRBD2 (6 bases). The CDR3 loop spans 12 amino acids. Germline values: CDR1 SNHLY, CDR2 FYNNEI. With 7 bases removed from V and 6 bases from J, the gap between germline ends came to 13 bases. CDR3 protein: CASKGLPREQYF. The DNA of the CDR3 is TGTGCCAGCAAGGGACTCCCCCGCGAGCAGTACTTC.

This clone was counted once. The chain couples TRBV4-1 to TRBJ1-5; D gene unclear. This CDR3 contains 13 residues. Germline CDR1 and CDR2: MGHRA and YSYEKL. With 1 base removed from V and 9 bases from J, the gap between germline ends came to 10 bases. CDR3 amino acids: CASSQGLVRPQHF. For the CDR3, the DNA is TGCGCCAGCAGCCAAGGGCTCGTTCGGCCCCAGCATTTT.

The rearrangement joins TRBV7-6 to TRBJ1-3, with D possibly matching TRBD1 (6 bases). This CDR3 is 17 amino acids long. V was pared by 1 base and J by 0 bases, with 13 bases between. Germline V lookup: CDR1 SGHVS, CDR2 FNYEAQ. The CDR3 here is CASSLEGQVRSGNTIYF. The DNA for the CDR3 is TGTGCCAGCAGCTTAGAGGGACAAGTACGCTCTGGAAACACCATATATTTT.

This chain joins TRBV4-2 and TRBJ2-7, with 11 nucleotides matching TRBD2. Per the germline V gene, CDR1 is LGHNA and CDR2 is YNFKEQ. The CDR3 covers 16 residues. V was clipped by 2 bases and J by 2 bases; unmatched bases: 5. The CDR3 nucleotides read TGTGCCAGCAGCCAATCGACTAGCGGGGCCACCTACGAGCAGTACTTC. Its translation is CASSQSTSGATYEQYF.

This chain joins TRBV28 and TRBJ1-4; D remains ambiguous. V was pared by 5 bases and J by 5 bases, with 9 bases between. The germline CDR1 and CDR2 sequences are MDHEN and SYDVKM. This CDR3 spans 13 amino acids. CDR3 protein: CASSKQLNEKLFF. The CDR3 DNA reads TGTGCCAGCAGTAAACAGCTAAATGAAAAACTGTTTTTT.

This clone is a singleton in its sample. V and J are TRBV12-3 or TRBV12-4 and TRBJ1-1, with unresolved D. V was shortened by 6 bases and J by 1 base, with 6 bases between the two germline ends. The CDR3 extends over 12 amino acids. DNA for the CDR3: TGTGCCAGCAGACGGGAGAACACTGAAGCTTTCTTT. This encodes CASRRENTEAFF.

CDR3 coding DNA: TGTGCCAGCAGCCAGAGCGGGGGTGGCTACAATGAGCAGTTCTTC. This gives the protein CASSQSGGGYNEQFF. The V gene is TRBV3-1 (or the pseudogene TRBV3-2), the J gene TRBJ2-1, with 8 bases fitting TRBD2. V shed 3 bases and J 3 bases; nucleotides not matched to a gene: 4. Germline CDR1 and CDR2: LGHDT and YNNKEL (reference sequence). This CDR3 has 15 amino acids.

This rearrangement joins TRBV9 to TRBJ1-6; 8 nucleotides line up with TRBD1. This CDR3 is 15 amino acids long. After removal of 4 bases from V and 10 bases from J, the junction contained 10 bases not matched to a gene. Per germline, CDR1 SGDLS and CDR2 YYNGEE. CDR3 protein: CASSPIGQGGSPLHF. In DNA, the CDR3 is TGTGCCAGCAGCCCAATCGGACAGGGTGGGTCACCCCTCCACTTT.

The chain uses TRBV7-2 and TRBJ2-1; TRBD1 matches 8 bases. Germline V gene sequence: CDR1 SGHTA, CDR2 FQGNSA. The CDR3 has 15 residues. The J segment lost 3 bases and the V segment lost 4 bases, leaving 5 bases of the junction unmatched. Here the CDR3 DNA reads TGTGCCAGCAGCTCGGACAGGGTGGACTACAATGAGCAGTTCTTC. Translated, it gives CASSSDRVDYNEQFF. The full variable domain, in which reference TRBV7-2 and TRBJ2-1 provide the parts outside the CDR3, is GAGVSQSPSNKVTEKGKDVELRCDPISGHTALYWYRQSLGQGLEFLIYFQGNSAPDKSGLPSDRFSAERTGGSVSTLTIQRTQQEDSAVYLCASSSDRVDYNEQFFGPGTRLTVL.

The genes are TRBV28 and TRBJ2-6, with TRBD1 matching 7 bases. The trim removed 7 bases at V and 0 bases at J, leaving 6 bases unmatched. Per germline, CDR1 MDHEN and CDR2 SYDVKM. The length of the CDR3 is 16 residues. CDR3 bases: TGTGCCAGCAAGGGGAAGGGGGCCTCTGGGGCCAACGTCCTGACTTTC. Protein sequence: CASKGKGASGANVLTF.

CDR3 region: CSVKQVSSYNEQFF. The DNA of the CDR3 is TGCAGCGTGAAACAGGTCAGCTCCTACAATGAGCAGTTCTTC. V usage is TRBV29-1 and J usage is TRBJ2-1; D possibly corresponds to TRBD1 (5 bases). V lost 6 bases and J 0 bases, leaving 12 bases between the germline ends. Germline V gene data show CDR1 as SQVTM and CDR2 as ANQGSEA. The CDR3 contains 14 residues.

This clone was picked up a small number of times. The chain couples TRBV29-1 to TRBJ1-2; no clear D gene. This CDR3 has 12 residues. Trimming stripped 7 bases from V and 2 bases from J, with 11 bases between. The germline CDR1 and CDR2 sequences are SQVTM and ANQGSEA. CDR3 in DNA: TGCAGCGCCCGAGGGTCAAACTATGGCTACACCTTC. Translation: CSARGSNYGYTF.